The 20 T cell receptor beta chains given below trace back to one sample, sequenced in a study of CD8+ T cells in alopecia areata. Sequencing templates came from extracted RNA that was reverse transcribed into cDNA. Clones were read by immunoSEQ multiplex PCR, and TCRdb kept only the in-frame ones, dropping some. This sample has about 130,000 clones, with roughly 54% found just once. Treatment given: oral pan-JAK inhibitor, 5-10 mg twice daily. The material sequenced was CD8+ T cells sorted from blood, taken at week 4, from a patient treated with tofacitinib. The receptors originated from a human donor with alopecia areata.

The chain uses TRBV6-1 and TRBJ2-5, with a tentative D call TRBD2 (5 bases). Germline lookup yields CDR1 MNHNS and CDR2 SASEGT. Deletions cut 0 bases from V and 4 bases from J, with 15 bases between. The CDR3 is 16 residues long. The CDR3 loop is CASSEASEGSGETQYF. Here the CDR3 DNA reads TGTGCCAGCAGTGAAGCGTCTGAGGGCTCCGGAGAGACCCAGTACTTC.

The chain recombines TRBV27 with TRBJ1-6, with 11 bases that match TRBD1. The germline gives CDR1 MNHEY, CDR2 SMNVEV (reference sequence). The trim removed 7 bases at V and 10 bases at J, leaving 9 bases unmatched. The CDR3 consists of 15 residues. Here the CDR3 DNA reads TGTGCCAGCAACCACGGACAGGGGGCTGGATCACCCCTCCACTTT. Its translation is CASNHGQGAGSPLHF.

The chain's CDR3 is CASSPDSSGETQYF. CDR3 DNA: TGTGCCAGCAGCCCGGACTCCTCGGGGGAGACCCAGTACTTC. V and J are TRBV5-4 and TRBJ2-5; D may be TRBD2 (5 bases). Germline assignment: CDR1 SGHNT and CDR2 YYREEE (reference sequence). V was shortened by 4 bases and J by 5 bases, with 15 bases between the two germline ends. This CDR3 contains 14 residues.

Worth noting for this clone: Other DNA sequences from this sample encode an identical CDR3 as well. The V and J genes are TRBV30 and TRBJ2-1; D gene uncertain. The CDR3 covers 11 residues. V was clipped by 1 base and J by 7 bases, with 5 bases between them. CDR1 GTSNPN and CDR2 SVGIG come from the germline V gene (reference sequence). The CDR3 loop is CAWSAGNEQFF. In DNA, the CDR3 is TGTGCCTGGAGTGCCGGGAATGAGCAGTTCTTC. The variable domain in full, completed from reference TRBV30 and TRBJ2-1, reads SQTIHQWPATLVQPVGSPLSLECTVEGTSNPNLYWYRQAAGRGLQLLFYSVGIGQISSEVPQNLSASRPQDRQFILSSKKLLLSDSGFYLCAWSAGNEQFFGPGTRLTVL.

On this clone itself: The sample holds other DNA sequences that translate to the same CDR3. The chain links TRBV29-1 to TRBJ2-2; D is ambiguous. CDR3 length: 13 residues. Per the germline V gene, CDR1 is SQVTM and CDR2 is ANQGSEA. The ends were cut back, 4 bases at V and 0 bases at J, with 6 bases in the middle. The CDR3 DNA reads as TGCAGCGTTGTCTCGGCGAACACCGGGGAGCTGTTTTTT. It codes for CSVVSANTGELFF.

The CDR3 sequence is CAWSVLAGDEQFF. The CDR3 DNA sequence: TGTGCCTGGAGTGTCTTAGCGGGGGATGAGCAGTTCTTC. The chain couples TRBV30 to TRBJ2-1, with 9 bases aligning to TRBD2. The CDR3 contains 13 residues. Losses at the gene ends were 0 bases for V and 8 bases for J; bases not matched to a gene: 2. CDR1 is GTSNPN and CDR2 is SVGIG in the germline V gene (reference sequence).

In its sample, this clone was seen a few times. V usage is TRBV5-8 and J usage is TRBJ1-5; D ambiguous. The CDR3 is 15 amino acids. Per the germline V gene, CDR1 is SGHTS and CDR2 is YDEGEE. V dropped 1 base and J dropped 5 bases, with 13 bases sitting between them. The CDR3: CASSLRVGVDQPQHF. In nucleotides, the CDR3 is TGTGCCAGCAGCTTGAGGGTTGGGGTAGATCAGCCCCAGCATTTT.

The chain combines TRBV13 with TRBJ2-3, with D hard to call. The CDR3 loop spans 13 amino acids. V dropped 3 bases and J dropped 2 bases, with 6 bases sitting between them. Germline lookup yields CDR1 PRHDT and CDR2 FYEKMQ (reference sequence). CDR3 amino acids: CASSFPNTDTQYF. CDR3 sequence (DNA): TGTGCCAGCAGCTTTCCTAACACAGATACGCAGTATTTT.

The J gene is TRBJ1-1, the V gene TRBV4-2; TRBD1 is a possible D gene (6 bases). This CDR3 has 15 residues. Germline V lookup: CDR1 LGHNA, CDR2 YNFKEQ. The germline V and J ends were trimmed by 0 bases and 5 bases, with 13 bases remaining between them. The CDR3 is CASSQDGGALTEAFF. The CDR3 DNA is TGTGCCAGCAGCCAAGATGGGGGGGCGCTGACTGAAGCTTTCTTT.

This sequence joins TRBV5-6 and TRBJ2-1; D gene uncertain. Trimming removed 6 bases at V and 0 bases at J, with 10 bases between. Germline CDR1 is SGHDT and CDR2 is YYEEEE. This CDR3 spans 14 amino acids. Here the CDR3 reads CASTAYFSYNEQFF. In nucleotides, the CDR3 is TGTGCCAGCACCGCTTACTTCTCCTACAATGAGCAGTTCTTC.

The rearrangement uses TRBV12-5 and TRBJ2-1; no reliable D call. Germline V gene lookup returns CDR1 LGHNT and CDR2 FRNRAP. V was shortened by 4 bases and J by 0 bases, with 22 bases between the two germline ends. The CDR3 has 19 residues. CDR3 sequence reads: CASGSDGRDLPSSYNEQFF. The CDR3 nucleotides are TGTGCTAGTGGTTCGGACGGCCGAGACTTACCCAGCTCCTACAATGAGCAGTTCTTC.

The chain employs TRBV9 and TRBJ1-6; D perhaps matches TRBD1 (5 bases). The germline V and J ends were trimmed by 3 bases and 7 bases, with 11 bases remaining between them. CDR1 is SGDLS, CDR2 YYNGEE, per germline. The CDR3 extends over 14 amino acids. This CDR3 reads CASSAVQGNSPLHF. DNA of the CDR3: TGTGCCAGCAGCGCTGTCCAGGGCAATTCACCCCTCCACTTT.

This chain joins TRBV2 and TRBJ2-7; D remains ambiguous. CDR1 and CDR2 from the germline V gene are SNHLY and FYNNEI. This CDR3 has 10 residues. Trimming stripped 3 bases from V and 5 bases from J, with 2 bases between. The CDR3 sequence: CASSDHEQYF. The CDR3 nucleotides are TGTGCCAGCAGTGACCACGAGCAGTACTTC. The full variable domain, with the rest looked up from reference TRBV2 and TRBJ2-7, is EPEVTQTPSHQVTQMGQEVILRCVPISNHLYFYWYRQILGQKVEFLVSFYNNEISEKSEIFDDQFSVERPDGSNFTLKIRSTKLEDSAMYFCASSDHEQYFGPGTRLTVT.

This clone was counted only a few times. The chain links TRBV7-2 to TRBJ1-3, with a possible D match to TRBD1 (6 bases). The CDR3 contains 16 residues. Trimming took 5 bases from V and 9 from J, leaving 23 bases between them. CDR1 is SGHTA, CDR2 FQGNSA, per germline. This chain's CDR3 is CASSPELEGTDSTIYF. The CDR3 nucleotides are TGTGCCAGCAGCCCCGAGCTGGAGGGAACGGACAGCACCATATATTTT. The full variable domain, with the rest looked up from reference TRBV7-2 and TRBJ1-3, is GAGVSQSPSNKVTEKGKDVELRCDPISGHTALYWYRQSLGQGLEFLIYFQGNSAPDKSGLPSDRFSAERTGGSVSTLTIQRTQQEDSAVYLCASSPELEGTDSTIYFGEGSWLTVV.

This clone has more than one count but fewer than ten. The V gene is TRBV6-5, the J gene TRBJ1-6, with D perhaps TRBD1 (5 bases). Per the germline V gene, CDR1 is MNHEY and CDR2 is SVGAGI. V was pared by 6 bases and J by 7 bases, with 7 bases between. There are 12 residues in the CDR3. CDR3 coding DNA: TGTGCCAGCAGCTGGGGGAATTCACCCCTCCACTTT. Translation gives CASSWGNSPLHF.

The chain couples TRBV7-9 to TRBJ2-5, with TRBD2 identical over 14 bases. Losses at the gene ends were 3 bases for V and 4 bases for J; bases not matched to a gene: 1. The CDR3 is made up of 15 amino acids. Per germline, CDR1 SEHNR and CDR2 FQNEAQ (reference sequence). CDR3 sequence: CASSFGLAGGETQYF. The DNA of the CDR3 is TGTGCCAGCAGCTTCGGACTAGCGGGGGGAGAGACCCAGTACTTC.

This clone was observed a few times. The V gene is TRBV5-1, the J gene TRBJ1-5; D unclear. This CDR3 spans 13 amino acids. CDR1 is SGHRS and CDR2 is YFSETQ in the germline V gene. Trimming removed 5 bases at V and 0 bases at J, with 6 bases between. The CDR3 bases are TGCGCCAGCAGGGCGGATAGCAATCAGCCCCAGCATTTT. Protein sequence: CASRADSNQPQHF.

This sequence joins TRBV30 and TRBJ2-5; D may be TRBD1 (5 bases). The CDR3 has 12 amino acids. The germline V gene encodes CDR1 GTSNPN and CDR2 SVGIG (reference sequence). V gave up 4 bases and J gave up 1 base, with 7 bases separating them. The CDR3 coding sequence is TGTGCCTGGACAGGGCCCCAAGAGACCCAGTACTTC. Translating gives CAWTGPQETQYF. Together with reference TRBV30 and TRBJ2-5, the CDR3 gives the full variable domain: SQTIHQWPATLVQPVGSPLSLECTVEGTSNPNLYWYRQAAGRGLQLLFYSVGIGQISSEVPQNLSASRPQDRQFILSSKKLLLSDSGFYLCAWTGPQETQYFGPGTRLLVL.

This chain uses TRBV29-1 with TRBJ1-2, with no clear D. The CDR3 consists of 14 residues. With 0 bases removed from V and 4 bases from J, the gap between germline ends came to 12 bases. Germline loops: CDR1 SQVTM, CDR2 ANQGSEA. CDR3 in DNA: TGCAGCGTTGAAGATCTTGGGATCGGCTATGGCTACACCTTC. It yields the protein CSVEDLGIGYGYTF. The whole variable domain, filled in from reference TRBV29-1 and TRBJ1-2, reads SAVISQKPSRDICQRGTSLTIQCQVDSQVTMMFWYRQQPGQSLTLIATANQGSEATYESGFVIDKFPISRPNLTFSTLTVSNMSPEDSSIYLCSVEDLGIGYGYTFGSGTRLTVV.

This clone turned up a few times. The chain employs TRBV29-1 and TRBJ2-7, with TRBD1 as a possible D gene (5 bases). Per germline, CDR1 SQVTM and CDR2 ANQGSEA. V was shortened by 1 base and J by 7 bases, with 14 bases between the two germline ends. The CDR3 contains 13 residues. The CDR3 sequence is CSVEARLGVEQYF. In DNA, the CDR3 is TGCAGCGTTGAAGCCAGGCTAGGGGTTGAGCAGTACTTC.